A selection of T cell receptor beta chains follows, all from one sample in a study of cytomegalovirus exposure and HLA in healthy donors. Clones were read by immunoSEQ multiplex PCR, and TCRdb kept only the in-frame ones, dropping some. The sample lists 150,000 or so clones; approximately 70% were seen once. The sample comprised PBMCs. Receptor source: a human donor in good health. CDR3s leave out the opening cysteine and the closing phenylalanine or tryptophan.

.,13,TRBV14,ASSQPRQSSYEQY
TRBJ1-1,15,TRBV6-1,ASSERGLGGGGTEAF
TRBJ1-1,12,TRBV5-1,ASSPQSSNTEAF
TRBJ1-1,13,TRBV7-6,ASSIGQGAGAEAF
TRBJ2-1,12,TRBV6-1,ASRSQDSNNEQF
TRBJ2-7,13,TRBV9,ASSARQGLTYEQY
TRBJ2-7,11,TRBV7-8,ASSRGWEGEQY
TRBJ2-1,14,TRBV9,ASSLGLAGDYNEQF
TRBJ2-3,14,TRBV4-3,ASSQDWTGSTDTQY
TRBJ2-5,11,TRBV19,ASASGGKGTQY
TRBJ2-4,16,TRBV30,AWSVAGLRGLAKNIQY
TRBJ1-2,13,TRBV14,ASSHLTQGNYGYT
TRBJ2-7,11,TRBV7-7,ASSSYRGYEQY
TRBJ2-7,11,TRBV6-1,ASSTGGDWEQY
TRBJ2-4,12,TRBV5-1,ASSLDTGGRIQY
TRBJ2-5,11,TRBV25-1,ATEPTGWETQY
TRBJ2-7,10,TRBV27,ASSPQGYEQY
TRBJ1-5,14,TRBV6-5,ASSYGAPHGHQPQH
TRBJ2-7,10,TRBV27,ASSSDSYEQY
TRBJ1-2,9,TRBV28,ASRESYGYT
TRBJ1-1,15,TRBV19,ASSSRDGTGEGTEAF
TRBJ2-7,14,TRBV13,ASSLGLARGPYEQY
TRBJ1-2,13,TRBV29-1,SVGGDRERMHGYT
TRBJ2-2,15,TRBV2,ASSVGVAGTNTGELF
TRBJ2-5,12,TRBV12-5,ASGLATYQETQY
TRBJ2-2,12,TRBV5-1,ASSLEQGTGELF
TRBJ1-2,12,TRBV2,ASSGDSANYGYT
TRBJ1-1,11,TRBV19,ASSSTGNTEAF
TRBJ1-1,9,TRBV4-1,AAGGNTEAF
TRBJ1-5,15,TRBV29-1,SAFPPHRERDNQPQH
TRBJ2-7,12,TRBV4-1,ASSQDPGAYEQY
TRBJ2-1,9,TRBV14,ASSRYNEQF
TRBJ2-3,15,TRBV14,ASSQGTSGGAPDTQY
TRBJ1-1,12,TRBV4-1,ASSQVNRETEAF
TRBJ2-4,14,TRBV5-6,ASSLVGGRAKNIQY
TRBJ1-6,13,TRBV7-9,ASSLEGDLRSPLH
TRBJ1-6,13,TRBV5-1,ASSSRQGGDSPLH
TRBJ2-7,13,TRBV19,ASSIRRGGSYEQY
TRBJ1-1,13,TRBV5-8,ASSSRGGLDTEAF
TRBJ2-3,14,TRBV27,ASSSLAGTSTDTQY
TRBJ2-2,12,TRBV6-5,ASIPRLEAGELF
TRBJ2-7,13,TRBV7-7,ASSPTWDKRDEQY
TRBJ1-4,12,TRBV4-3,ASSQDGGGWKLF
TRBJ2-7,10,TRBV7-2,ASSSRSYEQY
TRBJ2-3,14,TRBV9,ASSANTGGITDTQY